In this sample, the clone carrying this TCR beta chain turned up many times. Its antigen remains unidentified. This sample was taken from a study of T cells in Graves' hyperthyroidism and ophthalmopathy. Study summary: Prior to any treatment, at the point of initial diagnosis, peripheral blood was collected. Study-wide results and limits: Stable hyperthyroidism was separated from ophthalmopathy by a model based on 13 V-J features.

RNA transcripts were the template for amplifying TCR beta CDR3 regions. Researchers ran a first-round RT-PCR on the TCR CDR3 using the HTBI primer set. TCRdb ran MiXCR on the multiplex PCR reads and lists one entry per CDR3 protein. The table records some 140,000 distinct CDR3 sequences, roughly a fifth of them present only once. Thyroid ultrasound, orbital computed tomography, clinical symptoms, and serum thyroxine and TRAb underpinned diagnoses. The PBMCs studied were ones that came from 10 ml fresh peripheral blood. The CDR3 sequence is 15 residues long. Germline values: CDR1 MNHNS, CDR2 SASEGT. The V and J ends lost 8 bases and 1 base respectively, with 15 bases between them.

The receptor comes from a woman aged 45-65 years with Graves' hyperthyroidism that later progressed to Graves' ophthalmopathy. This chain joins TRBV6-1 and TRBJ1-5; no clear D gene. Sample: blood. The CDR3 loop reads CASGLLVGSNQPQHF. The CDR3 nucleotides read TGTGCCAGCGGCCTGTTGGTAGGGAGCAATCAGCCCCAGCATTTT.